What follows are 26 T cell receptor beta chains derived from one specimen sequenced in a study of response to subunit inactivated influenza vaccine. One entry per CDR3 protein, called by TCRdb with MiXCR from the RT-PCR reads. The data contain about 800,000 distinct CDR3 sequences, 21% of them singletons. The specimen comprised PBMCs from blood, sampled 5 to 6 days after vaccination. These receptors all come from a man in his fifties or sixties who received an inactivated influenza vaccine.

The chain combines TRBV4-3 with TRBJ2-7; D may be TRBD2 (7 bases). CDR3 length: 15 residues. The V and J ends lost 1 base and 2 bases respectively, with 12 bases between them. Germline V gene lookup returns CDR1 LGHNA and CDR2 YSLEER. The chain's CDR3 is CASSQAWRGPYEQYF. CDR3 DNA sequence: TGCGCCAGCAGCCAAGCTTGGCGGGGGCCCTACGAGCAGTACTTC.

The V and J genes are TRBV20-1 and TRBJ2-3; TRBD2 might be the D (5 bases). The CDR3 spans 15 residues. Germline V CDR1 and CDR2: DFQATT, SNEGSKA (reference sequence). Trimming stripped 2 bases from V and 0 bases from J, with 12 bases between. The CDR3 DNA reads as TGCAGTGCTAGACCTCGAAGCGGAAGCACAGATACGCAGTATTTT. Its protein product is CSARPRSGSTDTQYF.

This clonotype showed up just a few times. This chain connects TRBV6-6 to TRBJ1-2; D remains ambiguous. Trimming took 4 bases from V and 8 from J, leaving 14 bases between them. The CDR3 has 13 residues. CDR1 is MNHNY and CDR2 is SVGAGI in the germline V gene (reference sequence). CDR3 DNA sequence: TGTGCCAGCAGTTCTGGGAGTCTAGGAGGCTACACCTTC. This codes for CASSSGSLGGYTF.

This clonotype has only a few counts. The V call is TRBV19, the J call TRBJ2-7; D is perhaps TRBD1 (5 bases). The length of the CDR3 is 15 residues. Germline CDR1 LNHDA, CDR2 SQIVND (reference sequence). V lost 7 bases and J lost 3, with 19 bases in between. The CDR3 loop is CASTKSGAGNYEQYF. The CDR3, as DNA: TGTGCCAGTACTAAGAGTGGGGCAGGCAACTACGAGCAGTACTTC.

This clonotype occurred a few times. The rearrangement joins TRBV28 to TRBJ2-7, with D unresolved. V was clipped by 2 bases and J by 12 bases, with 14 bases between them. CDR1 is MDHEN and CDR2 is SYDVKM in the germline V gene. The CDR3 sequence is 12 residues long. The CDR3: CASSLIGRPLYF. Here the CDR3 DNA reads TGTGCCAGCAGTTTAATAGGACGGCCACTGTACTTC.

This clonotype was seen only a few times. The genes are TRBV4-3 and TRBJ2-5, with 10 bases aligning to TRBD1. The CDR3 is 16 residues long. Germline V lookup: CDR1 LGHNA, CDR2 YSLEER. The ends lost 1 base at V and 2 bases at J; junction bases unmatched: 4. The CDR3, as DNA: TGCGCCAGCAGCCAAGGACAGGGGGCGGCTCAAGAGACCCAGTACTTC. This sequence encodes CASSQGQGAAQETQYF.

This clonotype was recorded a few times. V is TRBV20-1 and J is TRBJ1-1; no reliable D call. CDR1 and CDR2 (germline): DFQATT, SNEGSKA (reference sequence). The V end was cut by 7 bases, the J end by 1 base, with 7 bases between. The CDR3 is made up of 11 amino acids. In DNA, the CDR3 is TGCAGTGTTCGGGAGAACACTGAAGCTTTCTTT. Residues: CSVRENTEAFF.

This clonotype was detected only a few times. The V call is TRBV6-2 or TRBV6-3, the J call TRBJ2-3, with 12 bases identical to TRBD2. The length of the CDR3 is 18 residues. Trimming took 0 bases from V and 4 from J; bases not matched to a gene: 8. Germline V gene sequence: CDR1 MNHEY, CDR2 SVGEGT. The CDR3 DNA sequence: TGTGCCAGCAGTTACTCGGATGCGACTAGCGGGAGACCAGATACGCAGTATTTT. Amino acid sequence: CASSYSDATSGRPDTQYF.

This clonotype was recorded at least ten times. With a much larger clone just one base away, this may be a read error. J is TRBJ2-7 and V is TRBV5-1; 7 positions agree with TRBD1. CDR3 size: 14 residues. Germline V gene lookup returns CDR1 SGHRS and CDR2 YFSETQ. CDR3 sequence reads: CASSLGGASYEQYF. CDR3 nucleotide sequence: TGTGCCAGCAGCTTAGGGGGCGCCTCCTACGAGCAGTACTTC.

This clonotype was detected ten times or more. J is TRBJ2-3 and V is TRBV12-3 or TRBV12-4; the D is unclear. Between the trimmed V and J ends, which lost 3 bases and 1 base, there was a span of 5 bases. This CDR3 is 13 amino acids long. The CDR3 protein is CASSFMGTDTQYF. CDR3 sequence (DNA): TGTGCCAGCAGTTTTATGGGCACAGATACGCAGTATTTT.

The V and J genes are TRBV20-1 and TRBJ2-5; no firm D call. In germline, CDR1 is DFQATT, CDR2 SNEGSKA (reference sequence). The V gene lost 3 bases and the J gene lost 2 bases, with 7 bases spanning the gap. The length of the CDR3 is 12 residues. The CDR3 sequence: CSARPVQETQYF. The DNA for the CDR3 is TGCAGTGCTAGGCCCGTTCAAGAGACCCAGTACTTC.

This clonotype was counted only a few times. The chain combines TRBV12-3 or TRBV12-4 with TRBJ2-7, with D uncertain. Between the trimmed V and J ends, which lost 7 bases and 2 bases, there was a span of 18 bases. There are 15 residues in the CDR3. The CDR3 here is CASKPPGRPTYEQYF. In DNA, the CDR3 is TGTGCCAGCAAACCCCCGGGTCGGCCTACCTACGAGCAGTACTTC.

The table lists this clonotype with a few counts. The CDR3 DNA sequence: TGCAGTGCTAGAGATCTGGGCGGGAGGGGTAATGAGCAGTTCTTC. Residues: CSARDLGGRGNEQFF. The genes are TRBV20-1 and TRBJ2-1; 9 bases match TRBD2. Germline-derived CDR1 and CDR2 are DFQATT and SNEGSKA (reference sequence). The J segment lost 7 bases and the V segment lost 0 bases, leaving 7 bases of the junction unmatched. The CDR3 extends over 15 amino acids.

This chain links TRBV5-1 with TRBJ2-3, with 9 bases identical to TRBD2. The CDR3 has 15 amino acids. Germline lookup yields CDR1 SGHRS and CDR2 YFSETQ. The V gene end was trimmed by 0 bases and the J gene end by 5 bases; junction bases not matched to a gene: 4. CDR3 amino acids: CASSLAAGGGDTQYF. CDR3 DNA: TGCGCCAGCAGCTTGGCGGCGGGAGGGGGAGATACGCAGTATTTT. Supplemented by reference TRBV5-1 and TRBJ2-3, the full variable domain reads KAGVTQTPRYLIKTRGQQVTLSCSPISGHRSVSWYQQTPGQGLQFLFEYFSETQRNKGNFPGRFSGRQFSNSRSEMNVSTLELGDSALYLCASSLAAGGGDTQYFGPGTRLTVL.

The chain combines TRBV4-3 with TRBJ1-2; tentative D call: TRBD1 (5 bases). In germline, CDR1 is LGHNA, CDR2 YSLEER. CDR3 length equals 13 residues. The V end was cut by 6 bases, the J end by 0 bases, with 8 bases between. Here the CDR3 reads CASRRGPNYGYTF. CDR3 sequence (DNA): TGCGCCAGCAGGCGGGGACCTAACTATGGCTACACCTTC.

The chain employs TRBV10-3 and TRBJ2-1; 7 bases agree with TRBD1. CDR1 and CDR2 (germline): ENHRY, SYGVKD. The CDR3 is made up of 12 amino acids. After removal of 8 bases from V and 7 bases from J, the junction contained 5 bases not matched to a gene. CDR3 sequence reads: CAIGAQGNEQFF. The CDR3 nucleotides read TGTGCCATCGGGGCACAGGGGAATGAGCAGTTCTTC.

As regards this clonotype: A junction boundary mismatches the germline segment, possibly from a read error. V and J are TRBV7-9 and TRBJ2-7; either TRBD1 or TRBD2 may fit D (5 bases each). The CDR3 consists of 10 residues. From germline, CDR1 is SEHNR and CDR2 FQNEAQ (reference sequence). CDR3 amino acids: CVSRGREQYF. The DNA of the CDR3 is TGTGTCAGCCGGGGCCGGGAGCAGTACTTC.

The CDR3 region has the DNA TGTGCCAGCAGCCCCGGGCTAGCGGTGGGCGAGCAGTACTTC. Its protein is CASSPGLAVGEQYF. This chain connects TRBV3-1 to TRBJ2-7; the match to TRBD2 covers 7 bases. V lost 4 bases and J lost 6; bases outside the gene matches: 9. Germline assignment: CDR1 LGHDT and CDR2 YNNKEL (reference sequence). This CDR3 is 14 amino acids long.

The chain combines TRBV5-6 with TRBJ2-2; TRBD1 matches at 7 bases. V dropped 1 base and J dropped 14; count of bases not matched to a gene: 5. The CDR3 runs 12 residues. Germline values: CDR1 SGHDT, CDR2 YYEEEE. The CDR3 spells CASSLRQGALFF. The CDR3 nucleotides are TGTGCCAGCAGCTTGCGACAGGGTGCACTGTTTTTT. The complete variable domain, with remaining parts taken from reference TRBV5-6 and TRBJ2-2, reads DAGVTQSPTHLIKTRGQQVTLRCSPKSGHDTVSWYQQALGQGPQFIFQYYEEEERQRGNFPDRFSGHQFPNYSSELNVNALLLGDSALYLCASSLRQGALFFGEGSRLTVL.

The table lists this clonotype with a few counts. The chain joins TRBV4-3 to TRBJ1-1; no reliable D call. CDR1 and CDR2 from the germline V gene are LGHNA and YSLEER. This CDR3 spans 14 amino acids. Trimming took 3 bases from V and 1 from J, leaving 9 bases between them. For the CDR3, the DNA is TGCGCCAGCAGCCAGGCCGCCACGAACACTGAAGCTTTCTTT. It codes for CASSQAATNTEAFF.

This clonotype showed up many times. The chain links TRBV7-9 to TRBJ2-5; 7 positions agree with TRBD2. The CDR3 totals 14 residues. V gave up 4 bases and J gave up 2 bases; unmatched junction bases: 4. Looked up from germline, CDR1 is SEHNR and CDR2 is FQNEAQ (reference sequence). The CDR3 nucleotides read TGTGCCAGCAGCTCGTTAGCGGGTCAAGAGACCCAGTACTTC. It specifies CASSSLAGQETQYF.

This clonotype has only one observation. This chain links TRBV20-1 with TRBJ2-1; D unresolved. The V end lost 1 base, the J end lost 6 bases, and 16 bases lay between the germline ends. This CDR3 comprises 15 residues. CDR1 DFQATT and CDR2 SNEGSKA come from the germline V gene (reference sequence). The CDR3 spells CSARVLVSLGNEQFF. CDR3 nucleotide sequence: TGCAGTGCTAGAGTTCTAGTAAGCCTCGGCAATGAGCAGTTCTTC.

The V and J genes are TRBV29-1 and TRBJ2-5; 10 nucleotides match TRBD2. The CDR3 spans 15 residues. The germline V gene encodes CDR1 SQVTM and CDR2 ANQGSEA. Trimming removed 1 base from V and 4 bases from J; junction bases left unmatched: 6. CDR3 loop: CSVEGLAGVRETQYF. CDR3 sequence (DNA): TGCAGCGTTGAAGGTCTAGCGGGAGTGCGAGAGACCCAGTACTTC.

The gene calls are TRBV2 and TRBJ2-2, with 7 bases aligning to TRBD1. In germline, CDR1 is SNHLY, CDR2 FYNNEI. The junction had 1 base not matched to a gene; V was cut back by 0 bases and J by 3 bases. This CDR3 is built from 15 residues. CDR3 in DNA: TGTGCCAGCAGTGAAGCGACAGGGTACACCGGGGAGCTGTTTTTT. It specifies CASSEATGYTGELFF.

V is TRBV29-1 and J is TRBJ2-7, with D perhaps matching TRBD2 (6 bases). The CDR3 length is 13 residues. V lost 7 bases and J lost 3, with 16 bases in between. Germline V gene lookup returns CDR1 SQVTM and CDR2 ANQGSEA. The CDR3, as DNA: TGCAGCGCCAAGACTAGAATTAACTACGAGCAGTACTTC. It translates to CSAKTRINYEQYF.

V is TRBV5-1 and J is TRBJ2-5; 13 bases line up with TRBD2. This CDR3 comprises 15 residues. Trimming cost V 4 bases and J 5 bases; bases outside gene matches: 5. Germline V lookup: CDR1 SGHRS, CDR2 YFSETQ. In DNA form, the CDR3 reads TGCGCCAGCAGCCCCCGGACTAGCGGGAGTGAGACCCAGTACTTC. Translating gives CASSPRTSGSETQYF.